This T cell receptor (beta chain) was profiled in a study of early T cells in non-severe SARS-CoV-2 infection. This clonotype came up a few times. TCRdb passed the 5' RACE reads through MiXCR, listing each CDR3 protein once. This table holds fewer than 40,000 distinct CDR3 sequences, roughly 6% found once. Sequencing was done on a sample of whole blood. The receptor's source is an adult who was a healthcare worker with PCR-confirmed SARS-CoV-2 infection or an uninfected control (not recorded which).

DNA of the CDR3: TGTGCCAGCAGCTTATTTCGGGGGGGGACTAGGTCCACAGATACGCAGTATTTT. Amino acids: CASSLFRGGTRSTDTQYF. The chain uses TRBV7-6 and TRBJ2-3; 8 positions agree with TRBD2. CDR3 length equals 18 residues. The J segment lost 2 bases and the V segment lost 2 bases, leaving 12 bases of the junction unmatched. Germline V gene sequence: CDR1 SGHVS, CDR2 FNYEAQ.